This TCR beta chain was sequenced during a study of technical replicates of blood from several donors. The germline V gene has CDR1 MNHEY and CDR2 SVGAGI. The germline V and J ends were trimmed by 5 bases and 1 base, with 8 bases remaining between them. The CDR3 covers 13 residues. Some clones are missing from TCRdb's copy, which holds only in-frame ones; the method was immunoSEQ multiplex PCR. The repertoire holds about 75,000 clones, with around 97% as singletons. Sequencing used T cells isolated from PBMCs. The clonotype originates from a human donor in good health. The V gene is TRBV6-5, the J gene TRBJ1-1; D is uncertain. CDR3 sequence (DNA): TGTGCCAGCAGTACATCACGGAACACTGAAGCTTTCTTT. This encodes CASSTSRNTEAFF.